This is a list of T cell receptor beta chains from one sample in a study of shared clonotypes between healthy human individuals. Method: immunoSEQ multiplex PCR; TCRdb's copy keeps in-frame clones and lacks some. The sample lists under 850,000 clones, about 91% occurring once. The material sequenced was naive CD8+ T cells sorted from blood. The receptors shown here come from a man under 40 in good health. Both conserved end residues are part of each CDR3. The order of the fields is clone size, V gene, J gene, D gene, CDR3 protein, CDR3 DNA. A D gene is named only where the DNA matches it firmly. Clone size is given for some rows only: seen once, a few or many times, or a class if the clone is expanded.

abundance: NA
v_gene: TRBV5-1
j_gene: TRBJ2-1
d_gene: TRBD2
CDR3aa: CASSSQTRGTRDEQFF
CDR3nt: TGCGCCAGCAGCTCCCAAACTAGGGGGACTAGGGATGAGCAGTTCTTC

abundance: NA
v_gene: TRBV11-2
j_gene: TRBJ1-2
d_gene: NA
CDR3aa: CASSSTRNYGYTF
CDR3nt: TGTGCCAGCAGCTCAACAAGAAACTATGGCTACACCTTC

abundance: NA
v_gene: TRBV29-1
j_gene: TRBJ1-2
d_gene: TRBD1
CDR3aa: CSVQDRFHGYTF
CDR3nt: TGCAGCGTCCAGGACAGGTTCCATGGCTACACCTTC

abundance: NA
v_gene: TRBV27
j_gene: TRBJ2-1
d_gene: TRBD2
CDR3aa: CASSPGLAGTYNEQFF
CDR3nt: TGTGCCAGCAGTCCAGGACTAGCGGGAACCTACAATGAGCAGTTCTTC

abundance: NA
v_gene: TRBV11-3
j_gene: TRBJ1-2
d_gene: TRBD1
CDR3aa: CASSFNTPRQGFGGYTF
CDR3nt: TGTGCCAGCAGCTTTAATACCCCCCGACAGGGATTTGGTGGCTACACCTTC

abundance: once
v_gene: TRBV7-8
j_gene: TRBJ1-5
d_gene: NA
CDR3aa: CASSFAQRGSNQPQHF
CDR3nt: TGTGCCAGCAGCTTTGCACAGCGTGGAAGCAATCAGCCCCAGCATTTT

abundance: few
v_gene: TRBV27
j_gene: TRBJ1-3
d_gene: NA
CDR3aa: CASSLSRSGFTYF
CDR3nt: TGTGCCAGCAGTTTATCGAGATCCGGGTTTACTTATTTT

abundance: NA
v_gene: TRBV27
j_gene: TRBJ2-7
d_gene: NA
CDR3aa: CASSRVAATSYEQYF
CDR3nt: TGTGCCAGCAGTCGGGTAGCGGCAACCTCCTACGAGCAGTACTTC

abundance: NA
v_gene: TRBV9
j_gene: TRBJ2-7
d_gene: NA
CDR3aa: CASSVGRVGLYEQYF
CDR3nt: TGTGCCAGCAGCGTCGGGCGGGTCGGCCTCTACGAGCAGTACTTC

abundance: NA
v_gene: TRBV6-6
j_gene: TRBJ2-7
d_gene: TRBD2
CDR3aa: CASTTPGLGYEQYF
CDR3nt: TGTGCCAGCACTACTCCGGGACTAGGCTACGAGCAGTACTTC

abundance: NA
v_gene: TRBV18
j_gene: TRBJ1-5
d_gene: NA
CDR3aa: CASSPRSSYSNQPQHF
CDR3nt: TGTGCCAGCTCACCACGGTCTTCATATAGCAATCAGCCCCAGCATTTT

abundance: NA
v_gene: TRBV4-1
j_gene: TRBJ2-7
d_gene: TRBD1
CDR3aa: CASSHRQGYYEQYF
CDR3nt: TGCGCCAGCAGCCACCGACAGGGCTATTACGAGCAGTACTTC

abundance: NA
v_gene: TRBV7-9
j_gene: TRBJ2-3
d_gene: NA
CDR3aa: CASSTSGAPLPTDTQYF
CDR3nt: TGTGCCAGCTCCACTTCAGGGGCGCCGCTACCCACAGATACGCAGTATTTT

abundance: NA
v_gene: TRBV18
j_gene: TRBJ1-4
d_gene: TRBD1
CDR3aa: CASSPSRDSNEKLFF
CDR3nt: TGTGCCAGCTCACCCTCCAGGGACAGCAATGAAAAACTGTTTTTT

abundance: NA
v_gene: TRBV27
j_gene: TRBJ2-7
d_gene: NA
CDR3aa: CASSPPTGFYEQYF
CDR3nt: TGTGCCAGCAGTCCCCCGACGGGTTTCTACGAGCAGTACTTC

abundance: NA
v_gene: TRBV5-4
j_gene: TRBJ1-1
d_gene: TRBD1
CDR3aa: CASSLWDRGPGTEAFF
CDR3nt: TGTGCCAGCAGCTTGTGGGACAGGGGGCCGGGCACTGAAGCTTTCTTT

abundance: NA
v_gene: TRBV6-5
j_gene: TRBJ2-3
d_gene: NA
CDR3aa: CASTPIPRGTDTQYF
CDR3nt: TGTGCCAGCACCCCAATCCCGAGGGGCACAGATACGCAGTATTTT

abundance: NA
v_gene: TRBV7-6
j_gene: TRBJ2-1
d_gene: NA
CDR3aa: CASSLVYSGYYNEQFF
CDR3nt: TGTGCCAGCAGCTTAGTTTATAGCGGTTATTACAATGAGCAGTTCTTC

abundance: NA
v_gene: TRBV7-2
j_gene: TRBJ2-7
d_gene: NA
CDR3aa: CASSLVRYEQYF
CDR3nt: TGTGCCAGCAGCTTAGTTCGCTACGAGCAGTACTTC

abundance: NA
v_gene: TRBV9
j_gene: TRBJ2-5
d_gene: NA
CDR3aa: CASSPTGRSLYF
CDR3nt: TGTGCCAGCAGTCCTACGGGGAGGTCTCTTTACTTC

abundance: once
v_gene: TRBV4-1
j_gene: TRBJ1-2
d_gene: NA
CDR3aa: CASSPQPDMTTVNRNYGYTF
CDR3nt: TGCGCCAGCAGCCCCCAACCCGACATGACTACCGTAAACCGTAACTATGGCTACACCTTC

abundance: NA
v_gene: TRBV30
j_gene: TRBJ2-7
d_gene: NA
CDR3aa: CAGGLPSSYEQYF
CDR3nt: TGTGCCGGGGGACTTCCGAGCTCCTACGAGCAGTACTTC

abundance: NA
v_gene: TRBV4-1
j_gene: TRBJ2-4
d_gene: NA
CDR3aa: CASSQGGNIQYF
CDR3nt: TGCGCCAGCAGCCAAGGGGGAAACATTCAGTACTTC

abundance: NA
v_gene: TRBV28
j_gene: TRBJ2-3
d_gene: TRBD1
CDR3aa: CASSYVRDSVITTDTQYF
CDR3nt: TGTGCCAGCAGTTACGTCCGGGACAGTGTAATTACTACAGATACGCAGTATTTT

abundance: NA
v_gene: TRBV7-9
j_gene: TRBJ2-2
d_gene: TRBD2
CDR3aa: CASSVGTSGSLPNTGELFF
CDR3nt: TGTGCCAGCAGCGTTGGGACTAGCGGGAGCCTCCCGAACACCGGGGAGCTGTTTTTT

abundance: NA
v_gene: TRBV7-8
j_gene: TRBJ2-1
d_gene: NA
CDR3aa: CASSLAQRDEQFF
CDR3nt: TGTGCCAGCAGCTTAGCCCAGAGAGATGAGCAGTTCTTC

abundance: NA
v_gene: TRBV9
j_gene: TRBJ2-1
d_gene: NA
CDR3aa: CASSAPRRESYNEQFF
CDR3nt: TGTGCCAGCAGCGCCCCACGGCGGGAAAGTTACAATGAGCAGTTCTTC

abundance: few
v_gene: TRBV19
j_gene: TRBJ2-1
d_gene: NA
CDR3aa: CASSIMEYNEQFF
CDR3nt: TGTGCCAGTAGTATCATGGAATACAATGAGCAGTTCTTC

abundance: NA
v_gene: TRBV5-4
j_gene: TRBJ2-1
d_gene: NA
CDR3aa: CASSLLTAPLDEQFF
CDR3nt: TGTGCCAGCAGCCTACTAACAGCGCCCCTCGATGAGCAGTTCTTC

abundance: NA
v_gene: TRBV2
j_gene: TRBJ1-4
d_gene: NA
CDR3aa: CASVVGGEKLFF
CDR3nt: TGTGCCAGCGTAGTCGGTGGGGAAAAACTGTTTTTT

abundance: NA
v_gene: TRBV2
j_gene: TRBJ1-4
d_gene: NA
CDR3aa: CASSAELTATNEKLFF
CDR3nt: TGTGCCAGCAGTGCCGAACTGACAGCAACTAATGAAAAACTGTTTTTT

abundance: NA
v_gene: TRBV27
j_gene: TRBJ2-1
d_gene: TRBD2
CDR3aa: CASRTLGTSAYNEQFF
CDR3nt: TGTGCCAGCCGTACACTCGGGACTAGCGCCTACAATGAGCAGTTCTTC

abundance: NA
v_gene: TRBV6-5
j_gene: TRBJ2-1
d_gene: NA
CDR3aa: CASIPRGSGVNEQFF
CDR3nt: TGTGCCAGCATACCTAGGGGGAGCGGGGTCAATGAGCAGTTCTTC

abundance: NA
v_gene: TRBV5-1
j_gene: TRBJ1-4
d_gene: TRBD1
CDR3aa: CASSPRQGPATNEKLFF
CDR3nt: TGCGCCAGCAGCCCAAGACAGGGCCCTGCAACTAATGAAAAACTGTTTTTT

abundance: few
v_gene: TRBV2
j_gene: TRBJ2-7
d_gene: NA
CDR3aa: CASRPGQYEQYF
CDR3nt: TGTGCCAGCAGACCCGGACAGTACGAGCAGTACTTC

abundance: NA
v_gene: TRBV4-3
j_gene: TRBJ2-2
d_gene: TRBD1
CDR3aa: CASSPGTAYGELFF
CDR3nt: TGCGCCAGCAGTCCCGGGACAGCGTACGGGGAGCTGTTTTTT

abundance: NA
v_gene: TRBV28
j_gene: TRBJ1-1
d_gene: NA
CDR3aa: CASSLLAANTEAFF
CDR3nt: TGTGCCAGCAGTTTATTGGCGGCTAACACTGAAGCTTTCTTT

abundance: NA
v_gene: TRBV14
j_gene: TRBJ2-2
d_gene: TRBD2
CDR3aa: CASRLAGGPAGELFF
CDR3nt: TGTGCCAGCAGATTAGCGGGAGGGCCGGCCGGGGAGCTGTTTTTT

abundance: NA
v_gene: TRBV5-1
j_gene: TRBJ1-1
d_gene: NA
CDR3aa: CASSWDMNTEAFF
CDR3nt: TGCGCCAGCAGTTGGGACATGAACACTGAAGCTTTCTTT

abundance: NA
v_gene: TRBV7-9
j_gene: TRBJ1-4
d_gene: TRBD1
CDR3aa: CASSLRDRGLEKLFF
CDR3nt: TGTGCCAGCAGCCTCCGGGACAGAGGACTTGAAAAACTGTTTTTT

abundance: NA
v_gene: TRBV27
j_gene: TRBJ2-3
d_gene: TRBD1
CDR3aa: CASSLFHGTGGDVSTDTQYF
CDR3nt: TGTGCCAGCAGTTTATTCCACGGGACAGGGGGCGATGTTAGCACAGATACGCAGTATTTT

abundance: NA
v_gene: TRBV9
j_gene: TRBJ1-4
d_gene: NA
CDR3aa: CASSVEGAVNEKLFF
CDR3nt: TGTGCCAGCAGCGTCGAAGGGGCGGTTAATGAAAAACTGTTTTTT

abundance: NA
v_gene: TRBV5-4
j_gene: TRBJ2-5
d_gene: TRBD1
CDR3aa: CASSSRGQGGETQYF
CDR3nt: TGTGCCAGCAGCTCCAGGGGACAGGGTGGAGAGACCCAGTACTTC

abundance: NA
v_gene: TRBV28
j_gene: TRBJ2-7
d_gene: NA
CDR3aa: CASSFGGWDEQYF
CDR3nt: TGTGCCAGCAGTTTTGGGGGGTGGGACGAGCAGTACTTC

abundance: NA
v_gene: TRBV7-6
j_gene: TRBJ2-7
d_gene: NA
CDR3aa: CASSLAGEVYEQYF
CDR3nt: TGTGCCAGCAGCTTAGCGGGAGAGGTGTACGAGCAGTACTTC

abundance: NA
v_gene: TRBV5-4
j_gene: TRBJ1-2
d_gene: NA
CDR3aa: CASSQEDSGNGYTF
CDR3nt: TGTGCCAGCAGCCAAGAGGACTCAGGGAATGGCTACACCTTC

abundance: NA
v_gene: TRBV27
j_gene: TRBJ2-3
d_gene: NA
CDR3aa: CASSLPAGTFSPDTQYF
CDR3nt: TGTGCCAGCAGTTTACCAGCCGGGACTTTTTCCCCAGATACGCAGTATTTT

abundance: NA
v_gene: TRBV4-2
j_gene: TRBJ2-5
d_gene: TRBD2
CDR3aa: CASSPKQLAGARIRSGEETQYF
CDR3nt: TGTGCCAGCAGCCCAAAACAACTAGCGGGAGCACGTATAAGATCAGGGGAAGAGACCCAGTACTTC

abundance: once
v_gene: TRBV11-2
j_gene: TRBJ2-5
d_gene: TRBD1
CDR3aa: CASSLNERLDRGPETQYF
CDR3nt: TGTGCCAGCAGCTTAAACGAACGGCTGGACAGGGGGCCAGAGACCCAGTACTTC

abundance: NA
v_gene: TRBV6-1
j_gene: TRBJ2-1
d_gene: TRBD2
CDR3aa: CASHLAGGPNEQFF
CDR3nt: TGTGCCAGCCACCTAGCGGGAGGGCCCAATGAGCAGTTCTTC